This T cell receptor beta chain was captured by sequencing in a study of shared clonotypes between healthy human individuals. V lost 4 bases and J 4 bases, leaving 11 bases between the germline ends. The CDR3 runs to 13 residues. Germline V gives CDR1 SGHDN, CDR2 FVKESK. Here immunoSEQ multiplex PCR was the method, and the copy in TCRdb shows in-frame clones only, minus some. Found here are about 1.5 million clones, roughly 98% of them singletons; the top ten hold about 0.45%. The sequence derives from a man aged 30-40 years in good health. The V gene is TRBV14, the J gene TRBJ2-7; D possibly corresponds to TRBD1 (6 bases). Sequencing used naive CD4+ T cells sorted from blood. Subset reported: CD45RA+ positively selected. CDR3 coding DNA: TGTGCCAGCAGCCGTGCAGGGGTTTACGAGCAGTACTTC. Translating gives CASSRAGVYEQYF. Variable domain in full (rest from reference TRBV14 and TRBJ2-7): EAGVTQFPSHSVIEKGQTVTLRCDPISGHDNLYWYRRVMGKEIKFLLHFVKESKQDESGMPNNRFLAERTGGTYSTLKVQPAELEDSGVYFCASSRAGVYEQYFGPGTRLTVT.